This entry lists 11 T cell receptor beta chains sequenced from one sample in a study of blood T cell repertoires in COVID-19. The table came from immunoSEQ multiplex PCR; TCRdb's copy has only in-frame clones and leaves some out. The data show 200,000 to 250,000 clones, with 84% seen just once and 6.8% held by the top ten. Sequencing input: PBMCs or T cells enriched from blood (not recorded which). The receptors stem from a woman aged 40-49 years who had recovered from COVID-19.

This clone was detected once. This sequence joins TRBV5-8 and TRBJ2-7, with a possible D match to TRBD2 (6 bases). Per the germline V gene, CDR1 is SGHTS and CDR2 is YDEGEE. CDR3 length equals 14 residues. V lost 7 bases and J lost 1, with 15 bases in between. In DNA form, the CDR3 reads TGTGCCAGCGAGGAGGGAACCACGTCCTACGAGCAGTACTTC. As protein: CASEEGTTSYEQYF.

CDR3 DNA sequence: TGTGCCAGCAGCCGCGGACATAATAGCAATCAGCCCCAGCATTTT. Protein: CASSRGHNSNQPQHF. The rearrangement links TRBV28 to TRBJ1-5; D possibly corresponds to TRBD1 (5 bases). There are 15 residues in the CDR3. Deletions cut 6 bases from V and 0 bases from J, with 12 bases between. Germline CDR1 and CDR2: MDHEN and SYDVKM.

The rearrangement uses TRBV15 and TRBJ1-5; 9 bases line up with TRBD1. This CDR3 contains 17 residues. Germline CDR1 is LNHNV and CDR2 is YYDKDF (reference sequence). With V trimmed by 4 bases and J by 4 bases, 11 bases remained unmatched. The CDR3 sequence is CATSTTSTGTGNQPQHF. In DNA, the CDR3 is TGTGCCACCAGCACTACTTCGACCGGGACAGGGAATCAGCCCCAGCATTTT.

CDR3 bases: TGTGCCAGCAGTGCGAGCTTAGCGGGATTCACAGATACGCAGTATTTT. It codes for CASSASLAGFTDTQYF. The chain employs TRBV27 and TRBJ2-3; 8 nucleotides align to TRBD2. The trim removed 5 bases at V and 2 bases at J, leaving 9 bases unmatched. The CDR3 has 16 residues. Germline V CDR1 and CDR2: MNHEY, SMNVEV (reference sequence).

The chain carries TRBV27 and TRBJ2-3, with a tentative D call TRBD1 (7 bases). CDR3 length: 12 amino acids. Per the germline V gene, CDR1 is MNHEY and CDR2 is SMNVEV (reference sequence). The ends were cut back, 4 bases at V and 13 bases at J, with 15 bases in the middle. The CDR3: CASSSSTGRKYF. The CDR3 DNA is TGTGCCAGCAGTTCCTCGACAGGGAGGAAGTATTTT.

The table lists this clone with a count of one. The V gene is TRBV6-5, the J gene TRBJ1-3; 7 positions match TRBD1. The V gene's germline CDR1 is MNHEY and CDR2 SVGAGI. This CDR3 has 13 amino acids. V was pared by 6 bases and J by 8 bases, with 7 bases of the junction left unmatched. The CDR3 loop reads CASRQDRVDTIYF. CDR3 bases: TGTGCCAGCAGACAAGACAGGGTAGACACCATATATTTT.

J is TRBJ1-2 and V is TRBV4-1; D call uncertain. Germline V gives CDR1 MGHRA, CDR2 YSYEKL. The CDR3 has 13 residues. The V and J ends lost 4 bases and 9 bases respectively, with 15 bases between them. The CDR3 nucleotides read TGCGCCAGCAGCCTACTTTCTGGGGAGAGCTACACCTTC. Translation gives CASSLLSGESYTF.

This sequence joins TRBV6-1 and TRBJ2-7, with D possibly TRBD2 on 6 matching bases. The CDR3 totals 15 residues. The V and J ends lost 0 bases and 5 bases respectively, with 14 bases between them. Per germline, CDR1 MNHNS and CDR2 SASEGT. The chain's CDR3 is CASSEALRGNHEQYF. Here the CDR3 DNA reads TGTGCCAGCAGTGAAGCTCTACGGGGGAACCACGAGCAGTACTTC.

The V gene is TRBV11-3, the J gene TRBJ1-2, with D tentatively TRBD1 (5 bases). The V end was cut by 5 bases, the J end by 3 bases, with 10 bases between. The CDR3 sequence is 13 residues long. Germline CDR1 SGHNT, CDR2 YENEEA. As DNA, the CDR3 is TGTGCCAGCAGCGTGACAGTTGACTATGGCTACACCTTC. This translates into CASSVTVDYGYTF.

This chain connects TRBV7-9 to TRBJ1-2; D unclear. The CDR3 runs 14 residues. The V end lost 1 base, the J end lost 1 base, and 7 bases lay between the germline ends. CDR1 and CDR2 (germline): SEHNR, FQNEAQ (reference sequence). CDR3 DNA: TGTGCCAGCAGCTTAGGAGAGGTTAACTATGGCTACACCTTC. Protein sequence: CASSLGEVNYGYTF.

V gene TRBV28 combines with J gene TRBJ2-1, with D possibly being TRBD2 (5 bases). Germline loops: CDR1 MDHEN, CDR2 SYDVKM. V lost 7 bases and J lost 6, with 19 bases in between. CDR3 length: 15 amino acids. The chain's CDR3 is CASTRGSEGRNEQFF. As DNA, the CDR3 is TGTGCCAGCACCCGGGGTAGTGAGGGTCGCAATGAGCAGTTCTTC.